This T cell receptor beta chain was sequenced for a study of read filtering for tumor transcriptome and immune sequencing. Study-wide context: Revised staging placed eight or nine patients in R-ISS I, roughly 16 in II, more than five in III.

Broader study findings: Dropping single-read clonotypes raised IR-seq and RNA-seq shared-clonotype correlation.

This library used 300 to 450 ng RNA and molecular barcoded adaptors spanning alpha/delta and beta/gamma chains. A single record per CDR3 protein comes from TCRdb applying MiXCR to the reads. The data contain around 14,000 distinct CDR3 sequences, about a fifth of them singletons. The CDR3 is 17 amino acids. Germline V gives CDR1 SGHRS, CDR2 YFSETQ. Trimming cost V 3 bases and J 1 base; bases outside gene matches: 9. This clonotype has a handful of counts. The antigen remains unidentified. The receptor was isolated from a donor older than 35 with multiple myeloma. The sequenced sample was a population of CD138-negative cells sorted from bone marrow. The chain is built from TRBV5-1 and TRBJ1-1, with 10 bases identical to TRBD1. CDR3 region: CASSSVPGQGWNTEAFF. Written as DNA, the CDR3 is TGCGCCAGCAGCTCCGTCCCGGGACAGGGGTGGAACACTGAAGCTTTCTTT.